The clone carrying this T cell receptor beta chain was seen a single time. The sample belongs to a study of cytomegalovirus exposure and HLA in healthy donors. The PCR had 60 Vbeta and 13 Jbeta primers. Assay used: immunoSEQ multiplex PCR; TCRdb lists only in-frame clones, some missing. Among fewer than 80,000 clones listed, about 80% were seen once. The trim removed 2 bases at V and 5 bases at J, leaving 6 bases unmatched. CDR3 size: 14 residues. Per the germline V gene, CDR1 is SEHNR and CDR2 is FQNEAQ (reference sequence). V gene TRBV7-9 combines with J gene TRBJ2-7, with 7 bases that match TRBD1. This clonotype originated in a man between 18 and 35 years old in good health and CMV-seronegative. Sequences were obtained from PBMCs. The chain's CDR3 is CASSLRTGRDEQYF. Written as DNA, the CDR3 is TGTGCCAGCAGCTTAAGGACAGGTCGGGACGAGCAGTACTTC.